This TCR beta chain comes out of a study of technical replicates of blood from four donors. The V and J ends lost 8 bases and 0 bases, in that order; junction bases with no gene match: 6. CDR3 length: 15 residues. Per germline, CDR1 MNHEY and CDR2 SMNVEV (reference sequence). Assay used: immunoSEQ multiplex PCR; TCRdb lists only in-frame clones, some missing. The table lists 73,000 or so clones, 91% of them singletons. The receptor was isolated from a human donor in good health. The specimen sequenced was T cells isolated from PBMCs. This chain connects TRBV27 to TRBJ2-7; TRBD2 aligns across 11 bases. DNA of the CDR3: TGTGCCAGCCTAGCGGGAGGTGGCAGCTCCTACGAGCAGTACTTC. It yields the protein CASLAGGGSSYEQYF.